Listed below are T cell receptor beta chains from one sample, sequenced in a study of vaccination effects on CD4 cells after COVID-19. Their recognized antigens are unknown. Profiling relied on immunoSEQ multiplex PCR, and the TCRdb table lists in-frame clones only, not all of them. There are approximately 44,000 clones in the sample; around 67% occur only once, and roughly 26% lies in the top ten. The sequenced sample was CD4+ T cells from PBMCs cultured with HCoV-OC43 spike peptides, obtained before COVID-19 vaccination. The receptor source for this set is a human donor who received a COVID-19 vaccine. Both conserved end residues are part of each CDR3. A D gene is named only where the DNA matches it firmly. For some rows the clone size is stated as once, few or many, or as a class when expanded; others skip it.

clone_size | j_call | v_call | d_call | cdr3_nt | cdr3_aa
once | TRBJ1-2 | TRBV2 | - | TGTGCCAGCATGAAAGACAGAGCTAACTATGGCTACACCTTC | CASMKDRANYGYTF
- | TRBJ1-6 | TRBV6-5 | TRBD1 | TGTGCCAGCAGTCCCCAGGGGGCTAATTCACCCCTCCACTTT | CASSPQGANSPLHF
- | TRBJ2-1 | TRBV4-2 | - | TGTGCCAGCAGCCGAACAGGAGACCGATACAATGAGCAGTTCTTC | CASSRTGDRYNEQFF
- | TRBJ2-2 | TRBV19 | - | TGTGCCAGTAGTACCGACTATTCGAACACCGGGGAGCTGTTTTTT | CASSTDYSNTGELFF
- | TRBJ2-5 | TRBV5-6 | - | TGTGCCAGCAGCACTGACCGCGGGGAGACCCAGTACTTC | CASSTDRGETQYF
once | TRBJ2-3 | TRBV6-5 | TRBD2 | TGTGCCAGCACTTATGGGACTAGCGGTAGCACAGATACGCAGTATTTT | CASTYGTSGSTDTQYF
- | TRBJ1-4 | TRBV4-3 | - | TGCGCCAGCAGCCAAAACACTAATGAAAAACTGTTTTTT | CASSQNTNEKLFF
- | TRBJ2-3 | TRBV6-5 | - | TGTGCCAGCAGTTACTACAGGGAGACAGATACGCAGTATTTT | CASSYYRETDTQYF
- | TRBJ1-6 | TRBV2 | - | TGTGCCAGCAGTGAAACCCAGGCCACTAATTCACCCCTCCACTTT | CASSETQATNSPLHF
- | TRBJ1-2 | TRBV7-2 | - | TGTGCCAGCAGCCCTGTGGGAACAGATAACTATGGCTACACCTTC | CASSPVGTDNYGYTF
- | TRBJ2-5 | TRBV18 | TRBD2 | TGTGCCAGCTCACCAGCTGTGAGGACTAGCCAAGAGACCCAGTACTTC | CASSPAVRTSQETQYF
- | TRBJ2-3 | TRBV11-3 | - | TGTGCCAGCAGCTTGAACAGGGTAGCAGATACGCAGTATTTT | CASSLNRVADTQYF
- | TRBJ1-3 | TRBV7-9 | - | TGTGCCAGCAGCCGGGACACCAGATACTCTGGAAACACCATATATTTT | CASSRDTRYSGNTIYF
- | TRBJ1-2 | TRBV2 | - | TGTGCCAGCAGGAACGACAGAGTTAACTATGGCTACACCTTC | CASRNDRVNYGYTF
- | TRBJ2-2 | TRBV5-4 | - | TGTGCCAGCAGCCGGCTCGGGGCGGGCGGGGAGCTGTTTTTT | CASSRLGAGGELFF
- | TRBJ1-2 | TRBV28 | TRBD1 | TGTGCCAGCAGTTCCTCTCCCGGGACAGCGCCCGGTGGCTACACCTTC | CASSSSPGTAPGGYTF
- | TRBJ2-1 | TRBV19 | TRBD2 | TGTGCCAGTAGTATAGATGCCGGGACTACGAGAAATGAGCAGTTCTTC | CASSIDAGTTRNEQFF
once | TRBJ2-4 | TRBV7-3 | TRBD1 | TGTGCCAGCAGCCCGACAGGGGGCGGCGCCAAAAACATTCAGTACTTC | CASSPTGGGAKNIQYF
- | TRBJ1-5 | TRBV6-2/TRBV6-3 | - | TGTGCCAGCAGTTGGGGACATAGCAATCAGCCCCAGCATTTT | CASSWGHSNQPQHF
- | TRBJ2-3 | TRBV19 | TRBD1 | TGTGCCAGTAGATCCCCCCCCGGGACAGGGGTGACAGATACGCAGTATTTT | CASRSPPGTGVTDTQYF
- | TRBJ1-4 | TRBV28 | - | TGTGCCAGCAGGGCCGGGACAACCGAAAAACTGTTTTTT | CASRAGTTEKLFF
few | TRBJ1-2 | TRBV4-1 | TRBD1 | TGCGCCAGCAGCCAACCTGGACAGGGGAAGACGTATGGCTACACCTTC | CASSQPGQGKTYGYTF
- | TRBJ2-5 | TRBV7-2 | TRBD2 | TGTGCCAGCAGCTTAGGGCGGGGGGGGCAAGAGACCCAGTACTTC | CASSLGRGGQETQYF